This T cell receptor beta chain was sequenced in a study of shared clonotypes between healthy human individuals. The authors loaded 200 ng DNA, 28,000 or so T cell genomes, into sorted-subset replicate PCRs. TCRdb's copy holds only in-frame clones and misses some; the assay was immunoSEQ multiplex PCR. The sample yields around 2,000,000 clones, roughly 91% seen once. Notes on this clone: Its specificity is unknown.

General study results and limits: Around 5% was the fraction of naive CD4 clonotypes found shared across a few donors. Unshared clonotypes carried lower generation probabilities than those common to all four donors.

Positively selected for CCR7, the CD45RO-negative cells used as naive CD8 cells excluded terminally differentiated effector memory CD45RA+ cells. CDR3 size: 15 residues. The germline V gene has CDR1 MNHEY and CDR2 SMNVEV (reference sequence). V was trimmed by 2 bases and J by 6 bases, leaving 13 bases between them. The sequenced material came from naive CD8+ T cells from PBMCs. The rearrangement joins TRBV27 to TRBJ2-2; the D is unclear. The sequence derives from a man between 18 and 35 years old in good health. Some clones in this sample may be carry-over from other donors' samples. This chain's CDR3 is CASSLRAPRPGELFF. CDR3 in DNA: TGTGCCAGCAGTTTAAGGGCACCTCGGCCCGGGGAGCTGTTTTTT.